This TCR beta chain comes out of a study of vaccination effects on CD4 cells after COVID-19. Germline V gene sequence: CDR1 LGHNA, CDR2 YNFKEQ. The CDR3 runs 15 residues. After removal of 1 base from V and 1 base from J, the junction contained 3 bases not matched to a gene. TCRdb's copy holds only in-frame clones and misses some; the assay was immunoSEQ multiplex PCR. The sample consists of around 33,000 clones, more than 75% of them appearing once. As for this clone: Its antigen is still unknown.

ViraFEST assay sequencing came after antigen-specific CD4+ T cells were expanded with viral peptide pools. Subsequent to 10 days of culture, CD4+ T cells were isolated. Participants were given two doses of BNT162b2 or mRNA-1273 vaccine. This clonotype originated in a human donor who received a COVID-19 vaccine. Some clones in this sample may be carry-over from other donors' samples. This chain links TRBV4-2 with TRBJ2-5; TRBD2 agrees at 7 bases. Material: CD4+ T cells from PBMCs cultured with HCoV-NL63 spike peptides, obtained after COVID-19 vaccination. DNA of the CDR3: TGTGCCAGCAGCCAAGGAGCGGGATCCCAAGAGACCCAGTACTTC. Translated: CASSQGAGSQETQYF.